One and the same sample provided the 5 T cell receptor beta chains below, sequenced in a study of blood T cell repertoires in COVID-19. Clones were read by immunoSEQ multiplex PCR, and TCRdb kept only the in-frame ones, dropping some. The table records about 36,000 clones, about 85% of them present only once. Material for sequencing was peripheral blood. The receptor source for this set is a man between 60 and 70 years old with acute or convalescent COVID-19.

The chain is built from TRBV6-6 and TRBJ1-1; 7 bases are a match to TRBD1. Germline loops: CDR1 MNHNY, CDR2 SVGAGI (reference sequence). V dropped 8 bases and J dropped 4; count of bases not matched to a gene: 4. The CDR3 covers 12 residues. CDR3 bases: TGTGCCAGCGGCACAGGGGCCACTGAAGCTTTCTTT. This sequence encodes CASGTGATEAFF.

The chain joins TRBV19 to TRBJ1-3; D possibly corresponds to TRBD1 (6 bases). CDR3 size: 17 residues. V was shortened by 5 bases and J by 1 base, with 18 bases between the two germline ends. The germline V gene has CDR1 LNHDA and CDR2 SQIVND (reference sequence). CDR3 in amino acids: CASSSRRDTGSGNTIYF. CDR3 nucleotide sequence: TGTGCCAGTAGTTCCCGCCGGGACACCGGGTCTGGAAACACCATATATTTT.

This clone was found a few times. J is TRBJ1-5 and V is TRBV12-5; D is uncertain. The CDR3 sequence is 11 residues long. CDR1 is LGHNT and CDR2 is FRNRAP in the germline V gene. Trimming pared 5 bases from V and 5 bases from J, leaving 4 bases between. CDR3 region: CASGPDQPQHF. The CDR3 DNA follows: TGTGCTAGTGGTCCAGATCAGCCCCAGCATTTT.

The chain links TRBV7-9 to TRBJ2-3; D ambiguous. Trimming took off 8 bases at V and 1 base at J, with 13 bases between the two ends. In germline, CDR1 is SEHNR, CDR2 FQNEAQ (reference sequence). The CDR3 runs 14 residues. The CDR3 loop is CASSRVARTDTQYF. CDR3 sequence (DNA): TGTGCCAGCTCACGGGTGGCCCGCACAGATACGCAGTATTTT. Full variable domain (outside the CDR3, taken from reference TRBV7-9 and TRBJ2-3): DTGVSQNPRHKITKRGQNVTFRCDPISEHNRLYWYRQTLGQGPEFLTYFQNEAQLEKSRLLSDRFSAERPKGSFSTLEIQRTEQGDSAMYLCASSRVARTDTQYFGPGTRLTVL.

V is TRBV25-1 and J is TRBJ1-2; 7 nucleotides align to TRBD1. V was pared by 5 bases and J by 5 bases, with 11 bases of the junction left unmatched. The CDR3 is 15 amino acids. The germline V gene encodes CDR1 MGHDK and CDR2 SYGVNS. DNA of the CDR3: TGTGCCAGCAGTACCCCCCGACAGGGTGGGTATGGCTACACCTTC. It encodes CASSTPRQGGYGYTF.